Below, 10 T cell receptor beta chains from the same sample are listed, as sequenced in a study of cytomegalovirus exposure and HLA in healthy donors. The PCR was carried out with 60 Vbeta primers and 13 Jbeta primers. The data were produced by immunoSEQ multiplex PCR, yet TCRdb's version contains in-frame clones alone and is incomplete. The table shows some 70,000 clones, with roughly 86% occurring only once. The specimen was PBMCs. The receptors originated from a man younger than 35 in good health and CMV-seronegative.

This chain connects TRBV9 to TRBJ1-1; D possibly corresponds to TRBD1 (5 bases). The CDR3 loop spans 14 amino acids. In germline, CDR1 is SGDLS, CDR2 YYNGEE. Trimming cost V 4 bases and J 0 bases, with 10 bases left between them. The CDR3 DNA follows: TGTGCCAGCAGCCCAACAGGATTGAACACTGAAGCTTTCTTT. Translating gives CASSPTGLNTEAFF.

This clone has just a few counts. The chain combines TRBV6-1 with TRBJ2-7, with D possibly TRBD2 on 7 matching bases. The germline V and J ends were trimmed by 3 bases and 7 bases, with 16 bases remaining between them. CDR3 length equals 14 residues. Germline values: CDR1 MNHNS, CDR2 SASEGT. The CDR3 DNA reads as TGTGCCAGCAGTGAGGGAGGGGGAGCTGGGGAGCAGTACTTC. Amino acid sequence: CASSEGGGAGEQYF.

Concerning this clone: The germline gene is not matched at one end of the junction; a read error may be the cause. The rearrangement uses TRBV4-1 and TRBJ2-3; D perhaps matches TRBD1 (6 bases). Germline V lookup: CDR1 MGHRA, CDR2 YSYEKL. CDR3 length: 17 residues. The CDR3 here is CVSSQDPAGVRTDTQYF. CDR3 DNA: TGCGTCAGCAGCCAAGATCCGGCAGGGGTCCGCACAGATACGCAGTATTTT.

In its sample, this clone was seen a few times. The V and J genes are TRBV6-4 and TRBJ2-2; a possible D gene is TRBD2 (5 bases). This CDR3 has 15 residues. Trimming took off 3 bases at V and 0 bases at J, with 8 bases between the two ends. From germline, CDR1 is MRHNA and CDR2 SNTAGT. As DNA, the CDR3 is TGTGCCAGCAGTGAACAGAGGGCGAACACCGGGGAGCTGTTTTTT. Amino acids: CASSEQRANTGELFF.

This chain joins TRBV30 and TRBJ2-7, with TRBD1 identical over 9 bases. The CDR3 loop spans 14 amino acids. CDR1 and CDR2 from the germline V gene are GTSNPN and SVGIG (reference sequence). V shed 3 bases and J 6 bases; nucleotides not matched to a gene: 9. The CDR3 DNA follows: TGTGCCTGGAGATTCGGGACAGGGTCGTCCGAGCAGTACTTC. It is translated as CAWRFGTGSSEQYF.

This clone was seen just once. CDR3 in DNA: TGCGCCAGCAGGAGCGGACAGTACGAGCAGTACTTC. This encodes CASRSGQYEQYF. J is TRBJ2-7 and V is TRBV5-1; tentatively, D is TRBD1 (6 bases). This CDR3 spans 12 amino acids. V was pared by 5 bases and J by 4 bases, with 10 bases between. CDR1 is SGHRS and CDR2 is YFSETQ in the germline V gene.

The chain has TRBV28 and TRBJ1-2; 7 nucleotides match TRBD1. The CDR3 extends over 13 amino acids. Trimming cost V 2 bases and J 4 bases; bases outside gene matches: 1. Germline V gene sequence: CDR1 MDHEN, CDR2 SYDVKM. The CDR3 sequence: CASSLRDSYGYTF. The CDR3 coding sequence is TGTGCCAGCAGTTTACGGGACAGCTATGGCTACACCTTC.

With respect to this clone: Here the CDR3 omits its conserved ending phenylalanine or tryptophan, so a read error is the likely source. This chain links TRBV5-1 with TRBJ2-7; TRBD1 agrees at 10 bases. Germline trimming cut 4 bases from V and 2 bases from J; bases unmatched to any gene: 3. Germline CDR1 reads SGHRS; CDR2 reads YFSETQ. The CDR3 is 14 amino acids. Here the CDR3 reads CASSGGQGAYEQYL. In DNA, the CDR3 is TGCGCCAGCAGCGGCGGACAGGGGGCCTACGAGCAGTACTTG.

This chain uses TRBV2 with TRBJ1-1, with D maybe TRBD1 (5 bases). Germline V gene lookup returns CDR1 SNHLY and CDR2 FYNNEI. The length of the CDR3 is 13 residues. Trimming cost V 6 bases and J 3 bases, with 11 bases left between them. DNA for the CDR3: TGTGCCAGCAGGGCCAGGGTGGACACTGAAGCTTTCTTT. This codes for CASRARVDTEAFF. Supplemented by reference TRBV2 and TRBJ1-1, the full variable domain reads EPEVTQTPSHQVTQMGQEVILRCVPISNHLYFYWYRQILGQKVEFLVSFYNNEISEKSEIFDDQFSVERPDGSNFTLKIRSTKLEDSAMYFCASRARVDTEAFFGQGTRLTVV.

The V call is TRBV5-4, the J call TRBJ2-3, with 14 nucleotides matching TRBD2. The ends lost 2 bases at V and 6 bases at J; junction bases unmatched: 5. Per the germline V gene, CDR1 is SGHNT and CDR2 is YYREEE (reference sequence). CDR3 length: 16 residues. Here the CDR3 DNA reads TGTGCCAGCAGCTTAGGACTAGCGGGGGGTATTGATACGCAGTATTTT. The encoded protein is CASSLGLAGGIDTQYF.